The 8 T cell receptor beta chains presented below share a single source sample, sequenced in a study of CD8 T cells in ankylosing spondylitis. Via MiXCR, TCRdb re-called the 5' RACE reads, giving one row per CDR3 protein. The sample has 300,000 to 350,000 distinct CDR3 sequences, around 15% seen once. The sequencing sample was made of blood, either unsorted or a sorted T cell fraction (not recorded which). Receptor source: a male donor with ankylosing spondylitis or in good health (not recorded which).

This clonotype has just a few counts. The chain uses TRBV5-1 and TRBJ2-7; D not certain. Germline V gives CDR1 SGHRS, CDR2 YFSETQ. V was clipped by 1 base and J by 5 bases, with 4 bases between them. CDR3 size: 11 residues. DNA of the CDR3: TGCGCCAGCAGCTTGCAGGACGAGCAGTACTTC. Residues: CASSLQDEQYF.

This clonotype has a handful of counts. The genes are TRBV6-5 and TRBJ2-3; 7 bases fit TRBD2. The length of the CDR3 is 14 residues. Germline V gene lookup returns CDR1 MNHEY and CDR2 SVGAGI. After removal of 2 bases from V and 5 bases from J, the junction contained 4 bases not matched to a gene. The CDR3 nucleotides are TGTGCCAGCAGTTACGCGGGAGTCCTAGATACGCAGTATTTT. It translates to CASSYAGVLDTQYF.

In its sample, this clonotype was seen once. The chain combines TRBV12-5 with TRBJ2-1, with 9 bases matching TRBD2. After removal of 2 bases from V and 3 bases from J, the junction contained 20 bases not matched to a gene. This CDR3 contains 21 residues. Germline V lookup: CDR1 LGHNT, CDR2 FRNRAP. CDR3 residues: CASGLLLAGGPLLGYYNEQFF. As DNA, the CDR3 is TGTGCTAGTGGTTTGTTACTAGCGGGTGGACCCCTCCTCGGGTACTACAATGAGCAGTTCTTC.

This clonotype has just a few counts. The chain is built from TRBV7-2 and TRBJ2-6; D is perhaps TRBD1 (5 bases). V lost 5 bases, J lost 0 bases, and 14 bases lay in between. CDR3 size: 17 residues. Per germline, CDR1 SGHTA and CDR2 FQGNSA. In DNA form, the CDR3 reads TGTGCCAGCAGCCCTGGGGCCTTAAGCTCTGGGGCCAACGTCCTGACTTTC. Its protein is CASSPGALSSGANVLTF.

In this sample, this clonotype turned up a few times. The rearrangement uses TRBV11-2 and TRBJ1-2; 7 nucleotides align to TRBD1. Germline CDR1 is SGHAT and CDR2 is FQNNGV. This CDR3 is 14 amino acids long. V lost 1 base and J lost 5; bases outside the gene matches: 4. CDR3 nucleotide sequence: TGTGCCAGCAGCTTAGGGGGACAGCCTTATGGCTACACCTTC. Protein sequence: CASSLGGQPYGYTF.

In its sample, this clonotype was seen a few times. The chain uses TRBV20-1 and TRBJ1-4; D is perhaps TRBD1 (6 bases). V lost 5 bases to trimming and J lost 0 bases, with 10 bases between them. CDR3 size: 14 residues. CDR1 is DFQATT, CDR2 SNEGSKA, per germline (reference sequence). The CDR3 loop reads CSAAGETTNEKLFF. The CDR3 bases are TGCAGTGCTGCAGGGGAGACAACTAATGAAAAACTGTTTTTT.

This clonotype was seen a few times. The chain recombines TRBV5-1 with TRBJ2-1, with 11 bases lining up with TRBD2. Germline-derived CDR1 and CDR2 are SGHRS and YFSETQ. The V gene end was trimmed by 4 bases and the J gene end by 8 bases; junction bases not matched to a gene: 14. This CDR3 region has 17 residues. CDR3 nucleotide sequence: TGCGCCAGCAGCGCGATTCATAGCGGGGGGGCCGTCGATGAGCAGTTCTTC. Protein product: CASSAIHSGGAVDEQFF.

This clonotype has ten or more counts. The J gene is TRBJ1-2, the V gene TRBV6-5, with D unresolved. Trimming pared 4 bases from V and 4 bases from J, leaving 1 base between. The CDR3 spans 10 residues. CDR1 and CDR2 (germline): MNHEY, SVGAGI. CDR3 loop: CASSFYGYTF. DNA for the CDR3: TGTGCCAGCAGTTTCTATGGCTACACCTTC.